The T cell receptor (beta chain) under discussion was sequenced for a study of blood T cell repertoires in COVID-19. Across the study: Samples taken during acute and convalescent COVID-19 were collected in the United States, Italy and Spain. From T cells, B-cell-depleted T cells, or PBMCs came the material, which was cDNA or gDNA.

As originally analysed: For nucleated cells, counts were estimated from reference gene primer amplification. This table comes from immunoSEQ multiplex PCR, and its TCRdb copy is limited to in-frame clones, with some not included. V and J calls and clone size are given by that table; D and trimming were obtained from the DNA. Of approximately 140,000 clones in the sample, around three quarters are singletons; the top ten hold roughly 17%. This CDR3 has 17 residues. Germline assignment: CDR1 SGHTA and CDR2 FQGTGA. The V gene lost 3 bases and the J gene lost 2 bases, with 14 bases spanning the gap. The sequence was collected from a man in his forties or fifties with acute or convalescent COVID-19. Input material: peripheral blood. The rearrangement uses TRBV7-3 and TRBJ2-6; maybe TRBD1 (5 bases). The CDR3 region has the DNA TGTGCCAGCAGCTTTAATAGGGGCATCGCTGGGGCCAACGTCCTGACTTTC. Translated: CASSFNRGIAGANVLTF.